What follows are 3 T cell receptor beta chains derived from one specimen sequenced in a study of early T cells in non-severe SARS-CoV-2 infection. TCRdb independently ran MiXCR on the 5' RACE reads; one entry per CDR3 protein. The sample lists under 95,000 distinct CDR3 sequences, 10% to 15% seen once, with roughly 3.2% in the top ten. The sequenced sample was whole blood. These TCRs come from an adult who was a healthcare worker with PCR-confirmed SARS-CoV-2 infection or an uninfected control (not recorded which).

The chain has TRBV6-1 and TRBJ2-7, with D perhaps given as TRBD1 or TRBD2 (5 bases each). This CDR3 is built from 14 residues. V lost 6 bases to trimming and J lost 4 bases, with 16 bases between them. From germline, CDR1 is MNHNS and CDR2 SASEGT. The CDR3 here is CASSEWGREYEQYF. As DNA, the CDR3 is TGTGCCAGCAGCGAATGGGGCAGGGAGTACGAGCAGTACTTC.

This chain connects TRBV7-9 to TRBJ2-7; 14 positions agree with TRBD2. Trimming cost V 4 bases and J 12 bases; bases outside gene matches: 8. The CDR3 has 14 residues. Per germline, CDR1 SEHNR and CDR2 FQNEAQ (reference sequence). The CDR3 loop reads CASSSGTSGRVSYF. The CDR3 bases are TGTGCCAGCAGCTCCGGGACTAGCGGGAGAGTGTCGTACTTC.

This clonotype was observed a few times. This chain links TRBV5-6 with TRBJ1-1; 7 positions agree with TRBD1. V was clipped by 3 bases and J by 1 base; unmatched bases: 9. This CDR3 has 16 amino acids. Germline V lookup: CDR1 SGHDT, CDR2 YYEEEE. The CDR3: CASSSRQGKWNTEAFF. The CDR3 region has the DNA TGTGCCAGCAGCTCTAGACAGGGAAAATGGAACACTGAAGCTTTCTTT. Full variable domain (outside the CDR3, taken from reference TRBV5-6 and TRBJ1-1): DAGVTQSPTHLIKTRGQQVTLRCSPKSGHDTVSWYQQALGQGPQFIFQYYEEEERQRGNFPDRFSGHQFPNYSSELNVNALLLGDSALYLCASSSRQGKWNTEAFFGQGTRLTVV.